This entry lists 19 T cell receptor beta chains sequenced from one sample in a study of post-analysis software for immune sequencing data. Unique-molecular-identifier-tagged TCR beta cDNA libraries were used. TCRdb re-analysed the PCR reads in MiXCR, keeping a single row per CDR3 protein. The repertoire holds 750,000 to 950,000 distinct CDR3 sequences, approximately 50% seen once, with around 4.5% in the top ten. Study-level findings and limits: There were five or six TRBV segments more frequent in patients than controls, and TRBV5-6, TRBV5-1 and TRBV20-1 were among them.

The antigens for these receptors are not known. Material: blood. The receptors originated from a girl aged 10 to 17 with multiple sclerosis.

This chain joins TRBV25-1 and TRBJ2-5; D perhaps matches TRBD1 (5 bases). In germline, CDR1 is MGHDK, CDR2 SYGVNS. Trimming left V 1 base short and J 5 bases short, with 11 bases between. The CDR3 totals 14 residues. CDR3 amino acids: CASSESGRVETQYF. The CDR3 DNA follows: TGTGCCAGCAGTGAATCCGGCAGGGTGGAGACCCAGTACTTC. Combining the CDR3 with reference TRBV25-1 and TRBJ2-5 gives the whole variable domain EADIYQTPRYLVIGTGKKITLECSQTMGHDKMYWYQQDPGMELHLIHYSYGVNSTEKGDLSSESTVSRIRTEHFPLTLESARPSHTSQYLCASSESGRVETQYFGPGTRLLVL.

The rearrangement links TRBV29-1 to TRBJ2-5; 14 nucleotides line up with TRBD2. TRBJ2-7 explains the end of the DNA better; the J call may be wrong. CDR3 length: 14 amino acids. Germline CDR1 SQVTM, CDR2 ANQGSEA. CDR3 in DNA: TGCAGCGTTTTGGGACTAGCGGGAGTTGGCGAGCAGTACTTC. Its translation is CSVLGLAGVGEQYF.

The chain recombines TRBV12-3 or TRBV12-4 with TRBJ2-3; 15 positions match TRBD2. CDR3 size: 15 residues. V gave up 5 bases and J gave up 6 bases; unmatched junction bases: 3. Here the CDR3 reads CASSGLAGGRDTQYF. CDR3 in DNA: TGTGCCAGCAGTGGACTAGCGGGGGGGAGGGATACGCAGTATTTT.

The chain recombines TRBV7-9 with TRBJ1-3, with TRBD1 matching 8 bases. Germline loops: CDR1 SEHNR, CDR2 FQNEAQ (reference sequence). The CDR3 runs to 14 residues. V trimming: 3 bases; J trimming: 5 bases; junction bases outside the gene matches: 3. CDR3 sequence reads: CASSFSGGRNTIYF. The CDR3 bases are TGTGCCAGCAGCTTCTCAGGGGGCAGAAACACCATATATTTT.

As DNA, the CDR3 is TGCAGTGCTAGAGATCAGACAGGGTTGGTCAATCAGCCCCAGCATTTT. Translated, it gives CSARDQTGLVNQPQHF. The V call is TRBV20-1, the J call TRBJ1-5; 7 nucleotides align to TRBD1. The V gene's germline CDR1 is DFQATT and CDR2 SNEGSKA (reference sequence). V gave up 0 bases and J gave up 3 bases; unmatched junction bases: 8. The CDR3 consists of 16 residues.

V is TRBV5-1 and J is TRBJ2-5; possibly TRBD2 for D (6 bases). Trimming shortened V by 4 bases and J by 0 bases, and 10 bases separated the two germline ends. Germline V lookup: CDR1 SGHRS, CDR2 YFSETQ. This CDR3 has 14 residues. The CDR3, as DNA: TGCGCCAGCAGCGCGGGACCCCACCAAGAGACCCAGTACTTC. This encodes CASSAGPHQETQYF.

This rearrangement joins TRBV7-9 to TRBJ2-7; a possible D gene is TRBD2 (6 bases). The CDR3 has 15 amino acids. The germline V and J ends were trimmed by 2 bases and 4 bases, with 15 bases remaining between them. CDR1 is SEHNR and CDR2 is FQNEAQ in the germline V gene (reference sequence). CDR3: CASSLFPAGEYEQYF. The DNA for the CDR3 is TGTGCCAGCAGCTTATTTCCAGCGGGCGAGTACGAGCAGTACTTC.

The gene calls are TRBV6-5 and TRBJ2-1, with D uncertain. There are 12 residues in the CDR3. Trimming shortened V by 6 bases and J by 7 bases, and 10 bases separated the two germline ends. Germline CDR1 reads MNHEY; CDR2 reads SVGAGI. CDR3 in amino acids: CASRSLANEQFF. In DNA, the CDR3 is TGTGCCAGCAGGAGCTTAGCTAATGAGCAGTTCTTC.

This clonotype was seen a handful of times. The rearrangement links TRBV12-3 or TRBV12-4 to TRBJ1-2; a weak D match, TRBD1 (6 bases). The V gene lost 7 bases and the J gene lost 6 bases, with 12 bases spanning the gap. The CDR3 covers 12 residues. The CDR3 reads CASTEGDDGYTF. The CDR3 DNA sequence: TGTGCCAGCACCGAGGGGGACGATGGCTACACCTTC.

The chain recombines TRBV5-6 with TRBJ1-5; D perhaps matches TRBD1 (5 bases). Trimming removed 3 bases at V and 5 bases at J, with 15 bases between. This CDR3 contains 15 residues. Germline assignment: CDR1 SGHDT and CDR2 YYEEEE. The CDR3 region has the DNA TGTGCCAGCAGCTCGGGGACCCTGAGACATCAGCCCCAGCATTTT. Its protein product is CASSSGTLRHQPQHF.

The V and J genes are TRBV7-2 and TRBJ2-1; unclear D gene. CDR1 SGHTA and CDR2 FQGNSA come from the germline V gene. This CDR3 region has 13 residues. V gave up 1 base and J gave up 8 bases, with 9 bases separating them. The CDR3 protein is CASSLDPGYEQFF. The CDR3 DNA is TGTGCCAGCAGCTTAGATCCCGGGTATGAGCAGTTCTTC.

V and J are TRBV7-9 and TRBJ2-1; 10 nucleotides agree with TRBD2. The CDR3 loop spans 14 amino acids. V lost 5 bases and J lost 9; bases outside the gene matches: 7. The germline V gene encodes CDR1 SEHNR and CDR2 FQNEAQ (reference sequence). The CDR3 nucleotides are TGTGCCAGCAGCGCGGGACTAGCGAGCGGTGAGCAGTTCTTC. Protein: CASSAGLASGEQFF.

J is TRBJ2-6 and V is TRBV7-3, with 7 nucleotides matching TRBD1. This CDR3 spans 17 amino acids. Trimming cost V 2 bases and J 1 base; bases outside gene matches: 5. Germline loops: CDR1 SGHTA, CDR2 FQGTGA. CDR3 protein: CASSLRGGRSGANVLTF. Here the CDR3 DNA reads TGTGCCAGCAGCTTACGAGGGGGCCGGTCTGGGGCCAACGTCCTGACTTTC.

A few counts support this clonotype. The J gene is TRBJ2-1, the V gene TRBV5-1, with TRBD1 matching 7 bases. Germline lookup yields CDR1 SGHRS and CDR2 YFSETQ. This CDR3 region has 12 residues. Trimming cost V 7 bases and J 4 bases; bases outside gene matches: 2. CDR3 sequence: CASGGQYNEQFF. The DNA for the CDR3 is TGCGCCAGCGGGGGACAGTACAATGAGCAGTTCTTC.

This clonotype was counted between two and nine times. V usage is TRBV5-1 and J usage is TRBJ2-3, with 10 bases lining up with TRBD1. In germline, CDR1 is SGHRS, CDR2 YFSETQ. The CDR3 covers 15 residues. J gave up 3 bases and V 3 bases, and 4 bases lay outside the gene matches. In nucleotides, the CDR3 is TGCGCCAGCAGCTACGGACAGGGGGAGACAGATACGCAGTATTTT. Translating gives CASSYGQGETDTQYF.

J is TRBJ2-3 and V is TRBV5-5; tentative D call: TRBD1 (6 bases). Trimming took 0 bases from V and 2 from J, leaving 10 bases between them. CDR1 SGHKS and CDR2 YYEKEE come from the germline V gene (reference sequence). This CDR3 spans 15 amino acids. CDR3 nucleotide sequence: TGTGCCAGCAGCTTGGTCCGGGACACCACAGATACGCAGTATTTT. Protein: CASSLVRDTTDTQYF.

V usage is TRBV12-3 or TRBV12-4 and J usage is TRBJ2-3, with a possible D match to TRBD1 (5 bases). CDR3 length equals 16 residues. Trimming pared 8 bases from V and 2 bases from J, leaving 20 bases between. CDR3 in amino acids: CASRLGQGVNTDTQYF. Here the CDR3 DNA reads TGTGCCAGCCGCCTGGGGCAGGGTGTTAACACAGATACGCAGTATTTT.

V and J are TRBV12-3 or TRBV12-4 and TRBJ2-1, with 9 nucleotides matching TRBD2. The junction had 10 bases not matched to a gene; V was cut back by 7 bases and J by 9 bases. CDR3 length: 14 residues. The DNA for the CDR3 is TGTGCCAGCAATCTTGCGGGGGGGCGAGGTGAGCAGTTCTTC. This gives the protein CASNLAGGRGEQFF.

The chain carries TRBV12-3 or TRBV12-4 and TRBJ2-5, with 14 bases aligning to TRBD2. The junction had 8 bases not matched to a gene; V was cut back by 8 bases and J by 0 bases. CDR3 length: 17 amino acids. The CDR3 DNA reads TGTGCCAGCGCTACCGGGACTAGCGGGAGATACCAAGAGACCCAGTACTTC. Encoded protein: CASATGTSGRYQETQYF.